This passage covers 14 T cell receptor beta chains from one sample sequenced in a study of shared clonotypes between healthy human individuals. It was CD45RO-negative cells, positively selected for CCR7, that made up naive CD8 cells, with terminally differentiated effector memory CD45RA+ cells excluded. Generated by immunoSEQ multiplex PCR, the TCRdb table keeps only in-frame clones and is missing some. The sample gives approximately 1.9 million clones, 93% of which show up once; about 1.7% is in the top ten. The sequenced sample was naive CD8+ T cells from PBMCs. Receptor source: a man between 18 and 35 years old in good health. Some clones in this sample may be carry-over from other donors' samples.

V is TRBV29-1 and J is TRBJ2-1, with D unclear. Germline V lookup: CDR1 SQVTM, CDR2 ANQGSEA. V lost 7 bases to trimming and J lost 3 bases, with 7 bases between them. The CDR3 has 11 residues. CDR3 region: CSEQSYNEQFF. CDR3 DNA: TGCAGCGAGCAGAGCTACAATGAGCAGTTCTTC.

The rearrangement uses TRBV6-5 and TRBJ2-2; 9 bases are shared with TRBD1. The CDR3 runs to 16 residues. V dropped 2 bases and J dropped 3; count of bases not matched to a gene: 4. The V gene's germline CDR1 is MNHEY and CDR2 SVGAGI. CDR3: CASSYRTGEYTGELFF. CDR3 nucleotide sequence: TGTGCCAGCAGTTACCGGACAGGGGAATACACCGGGGAGCTGTTTTTT.

J is TRBJ2-5 and V is TRBV28, with 7 bases that match TRBD1. Per the germline V gene, CDR1 is MDHEN and CDR2 is SYDVKM. The CDR3 is made up of 16 amino acids. V gave up 6 bases and J gave up 3 bases; unmatched junction bases: 13. The DNA for the CDR3 is TGTGCCAGCAGCCACGACGTCGGGACAGCGAAAGAGACCCAGTACTTC. This gives the protein CASSHDVGTAKETQYF.

The chain employs TRBV28 and TRBJ1-5; D gene uncertain. Germline V gene sequence: CDR1 MDHEN, CDR2 SYDVKM. V was shortened by 5 bases and J by 2 bases, with 13 bases between the two germline ends. This CDR3 comprises 15 residues. In nucleotides, the CDR3 is TGTGCCAGCAGTCTTACTCGGCTGGGCAATCAGCCCCAGCATTTT. Its translation: CASSLTRLGNQPQHF.

The V call is TRBV7-6, the J call TRBJ2-2; no firm D call. This CDR3 contains 15 residues. Germline V gene lookup returns CDR1 SGHVS and CDR2 FNYEAQ. Trimming stripped 1 base from V and 5 bases from J, with 11 bases between. This chain's CDR3 is CASSLDAAATGELFF. The DNA of the CDR3 is TGTGCCAGCAGCTTAGATGCGGCGGCAACCGGGGAGCTGTTTTTT. Drawing the rest from reference TRBV7-6 and TRBJ2-2, the complete variable domain is GAGVSQSPRYKVTKRGQDVALRCDPISGHVSLYWYRQALGQGPEFLTYFNYEAQQDKSGLPNDRFSAERPEGSISTLTIQRTEQRDSAMYRCASSLDAAATGELFFGEGSRLTVL.

The chain links TRBV2 to TRBJ2-1, with a possible D match to TRBD2 (5 bases). This CDR3 has 16 amino acids. Trimming shortened V by 3 bases and J by 7 bases, and 19 bases separated the two germline ends. Looked up from germline, CDR1 is SNHLY and CDR2 is FYNNEI. CDR3 coding DNA: TGTGCCAGCAGTGATAGGACGCTCCTCGGGAATAATGAGCAGTTCTTC. This codes for CASSDRTLLGNNEQFF.

The gene calls are TRBV29-1 and TRBJ2-1, with TRBD2 as a possible D gene (5 bases). V lost 7 bases, J lost 0 bases, and 10 bases lay in between. The CDR3 has 13 residues. Germline V CDR1 and CDR2: SQVTM, ANQGSEA. CDR3 DNA sequence: TGCAGCGGGACTGCTAGCTCCTACAATGAGCAGTTCTTC. Translating it yields CSGTASSYNEQFF.

This chain links TRBV7-8 with TRBJ1-1; D not certain. Deletions cut 1 base from V and 3 bases from J, with 9 bases between. Germline loops: CDR1 SGHVS, CDR2 FQNEAQ. The CDR3 extends over 14 amino acids. CDR3 sequence reads: CASSLGQVDTEAFF. CDR3 bases: TGTGCCAGCAGCTTAGGACAAGTTGACACTGAAGCTTTCTTT.

The V gene is TRBV7-8, the J gene TRBJ2-7, with D perhaps matching TRBD2 (6 bases). The germline V gene has CDR1 SGHVS and CDR2 FQNEAQ. The CDR3 runs 17 residues. Between the trimmed V and J ends, which lost 1 base and 0 bases, there was a span of 16 bases. This CDR3 is CASSLDAQRAHSYEQYF. In DNA form, the CDR3 reads TGTGCCAGCAGCTTAGACGCTCAGCGGGCGCACTCCTACGAGCAGTACTTC. Full variable domain (outside the CDR3, taken from reference TRBV7-8 and TRBJ2-7): GAGVSQSPRYKVAKRGQDVALRCDPISGHVSLFWYQQALGQGPEFLTYFQNEAQLDKSGLPSDRFFAERPEGSVSTLKIQRTQQEDSAVYLCASSLDAQRAHSYEQYFGPGTRLTVT.

The chain links TRBV27 to TRBJ2-1, with 13 bases lining up with TRBD2. The V gene's germline CDR1 is MNHEY and CDR2 SMNVEV (reference sequence). CDR3 length equals 14 residues. With V trimmed by 6 bases and J by 10 bases, 6 bases remained unmatched. The CDR3 protein is CASRWTSGSYEQFF. DNA for the CDR3: TGTGCCAGCAGGTGGACTAGCGGGAGTTACGAGCAGTTCTTC.

This sequence joins TRBV6-5 and TRBJ1-2; 7 nucleotides align to TRBD1. The length of the CDR3 is 13 residues. J lost 5 bases, V lost 7 bases, and 7 bases had no gene match. CDR1 MNHEY and CDR2 SVGAGI come from the germline V gene. CDR3 bases: TGTGCCAGCAACCCAGGGGGATCGTATGGCTACACCTTC. It specifies CASNPGGSYGYTF.

V is TRBV15 and J is TRBJ2-3, with a possible D match to TRBD2 (5 bases). The V gene's germline CDR1 is LNHNV and CDR2 YYDKDF (reference sequence). V shed 8 bases and J shed 3 bases, with 24 bases lying between them. This CDR3 has 17 amino acids. CDR3 in amino acids: CATGPRRGSEKTDTQYF. As DNA, the CDR3 is TGTGCCACCGGGCCCCGCCGGGGTAGCGAGAAAACAGATACGCAGTATTTT.

This clone was found a few times. The rearrangement uses TRBV29-1 and TRBJ1-1; D possibly corresponds to TRBD1 (5 bases). CDR1 and CDR2 from the germline V gene are SQVTM and ANQGSEA. V lost 3 bases and J 1 base, leaving 9 bases between the germline ends. The CDR3 spans 13 residues. The chain's CDR3 is CSVDFTGNTEAFF. DNA for the CDR3: TGCAGCGTTGATTTCACAGGGAACACTGAAGCTTTCTTT.

The chain has TRBV27 and TRBJ2-1; D gene ambiguous. Germline-derived CDR1 and CDR2 are MNHEY and SMNVEV (reference sequence). CDR3 length equals 13 residues. The V and J ends lost 3 bases and 1 base respectively, with 4 bases between them. The CDR3 DNA is TGTGCCAGCAGTTTTAATTCCTACAATGAGCAGTTCTTC. Its translation is CASSFNSYNEQFF.